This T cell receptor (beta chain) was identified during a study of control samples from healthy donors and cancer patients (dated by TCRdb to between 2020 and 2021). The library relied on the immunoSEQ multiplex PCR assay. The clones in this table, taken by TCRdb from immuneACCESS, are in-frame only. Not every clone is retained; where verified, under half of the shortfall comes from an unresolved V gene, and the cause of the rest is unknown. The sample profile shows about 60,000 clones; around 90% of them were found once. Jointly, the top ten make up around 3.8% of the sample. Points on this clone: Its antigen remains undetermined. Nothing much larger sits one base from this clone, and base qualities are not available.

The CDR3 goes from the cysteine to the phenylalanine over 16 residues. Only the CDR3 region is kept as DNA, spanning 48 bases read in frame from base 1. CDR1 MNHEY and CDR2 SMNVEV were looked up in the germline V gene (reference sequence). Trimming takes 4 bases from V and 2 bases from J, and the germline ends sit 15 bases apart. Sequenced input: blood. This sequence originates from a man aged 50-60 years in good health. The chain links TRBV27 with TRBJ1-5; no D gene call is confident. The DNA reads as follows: TGTGCCAGCAGTTCCGTAGGTGGCGCGGGCAATCAGCCCCAGCATTTT. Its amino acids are CASSSVGGAGNQPQHF.